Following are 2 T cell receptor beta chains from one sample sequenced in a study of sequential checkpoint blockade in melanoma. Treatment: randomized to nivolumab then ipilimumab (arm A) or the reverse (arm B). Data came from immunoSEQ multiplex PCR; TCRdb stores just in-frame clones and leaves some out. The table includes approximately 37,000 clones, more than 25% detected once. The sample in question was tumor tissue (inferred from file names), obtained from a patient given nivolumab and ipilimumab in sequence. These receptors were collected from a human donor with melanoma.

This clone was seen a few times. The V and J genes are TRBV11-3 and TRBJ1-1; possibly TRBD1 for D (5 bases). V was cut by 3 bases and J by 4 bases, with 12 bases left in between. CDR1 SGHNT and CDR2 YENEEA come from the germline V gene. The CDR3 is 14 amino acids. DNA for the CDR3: TGTGCCAGCAGCTTCGCCGCAGGGCCCACTGAAGCTTTCTTT. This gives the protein CASSFAAGPTEAFF.

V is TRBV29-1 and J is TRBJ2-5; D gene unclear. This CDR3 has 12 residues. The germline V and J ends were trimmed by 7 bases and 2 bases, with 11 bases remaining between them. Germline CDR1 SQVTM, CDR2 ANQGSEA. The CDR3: CSAPTAQETQYF. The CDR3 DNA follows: TGCAGCGCCCCGACGGCGCAAGAGACCCAGTACTTC.